This TCR beta chain was sequenced during a study of PD-1 blockade in classical Hodgkin lymphoma. Of note for this clone: Other DNA sequences of this sample code for an identical CDR3.

All patients experienced relapse after autologous stem cell transplantation, and brentuximab vedotin exposure was variable. Patients had relapsed/refractory classical Hodgkin lymphoma with complete response, partial response or progressive disease as best response. The assay was immunoSEQ multiplex PCR, and TCRdb's table has in-frame clones only and misses some. Of 45,000 or so clones listed, about three quarters are singletons. The germline CDR1 and CDR2 sequences are MDHEN and SYDVKM. Trimming removed 5 bases from V and 10 bases from J; junction bases left unmatched: 10. This CDR3 is built from 15 residues.

The receptor comes from a human donor with classical Hodgkin lymphoma. This material consisted of peripheral blood mononuclear cells (PBMCs), taken at baseline. The chain is built from TRBV28 and TRBJ1-6; 8 nucleotides match TRBD1. The CDR3 nucleotides are TGTGCCAGCAGTCTTGGACAGGGCTATAGATCACCCCTCCACTTT. This sequence encodes CASSLGQGYRSPLHF. Combining the CDR3 with reference TRBV28 and TRBJ1-6 gives the whole variable domain DVKVTQSSRYLVKRTGEKVFLECVQDMDHENMFWYRQDPGLGLRLIYFSYDVKMKEKGDIPEGYSVSREKKERFSLILESASTNQTSMYLCASSLGQGYRSPLHFGNGTRLTVT.